This TCR beta chain was captured in a study of cytomegalovirus exposure and HLA in healthy donors (dated by TCRdb to the late 2010s). In the study overall: The roughly 650 repertoires of the first cohort and the 120 validation repertoires were produced on the same platform, according to a later analysis. The study aimed to test whether signatures of past pathogen exposure could be identified by cataloging public T cell receptors. In addition to the first cohort of 666 subjects, a separate validation cohort of 120 different subjects was used. High-throughput TCR immunosequencing, statistical association of individual TCRs with disease status, and machine learning were combined to predict cytomegalovirus infection status. What the authors observed across the whole study: The classifier was reported to diagnose cytomegalovirus status with high specificity and sensitivity in both the original and validation cohorts. Most TCR sequences were seen in very few donors, while some public TCRs were found in many individuals. The study gave a list of about 170 TCR beta chains associated with cytomegalovirus. In vitro tests confirmed that three of the cytomegalovirus-associated TCR beta chains recognize cytomegalovirus antigens. All 120 or so repertoires were used to score co-occurrence in the validation cohort in a later analysis, because that analysis had no HLA typing for the cohort. Subsequent analysis determined that TCRs grouped into clusters in the first cohort also showed a tendency toward co-occurrence across the roughly 120 validation repertoires, and roughly 94% of cluster scores exceeded 0. The authors suggested that the approach could potentially be generalized to other disease states and immunological phenotypes.

V is shortened by 8 bases, J by 2 bases, and the region joining them spans 19 bases. The germline V gene encodes CDR1 MDHEN and CDR2 SYDVKM. The CDR3 runs 15 amino acids, cysteine and phenylalanine included. This entry keeps only the CDR3 DNA: 45 bases, framed from base 1. Details on this clone: Its antigen is not yet known. There are no base qualities to consult, and no much larger clone falls within one base.

Library creation used the immunoSEQ multiplex PCR assay. For the original study's pipeline: To diagnose cytomegalovirus status from the catalog of TCR beta chain sequences, a statistical classification framework was built. What TCRdb holds here is the immuneACCESS table cut down to in-frame rearrangements. Part of the clones is not present; checked against another copy, under half of the missing clones reflect an unresolved V gene, and the others are unexplained. D and trimming were read from the DNA, whereas the V and J calls and clone size are those reported in that table. This sample is represented by 240,000 or so clones; approximately 83% of them were singletons. The top ten clonotypes cover roughly 1.2% of the sample. The donors belonged to the validation cohort of around 110 subjects, which was separate from the roughly 700-subject first cohort.

The sample comprised PBMCs. The receptor's source is a woman in her thirties in good health and CMV-seropositive. The chain is assembled from TRBV28 and TRBJ2-7, with the identity of the D gene unclear. In nucleotides, the sequence is TGTGCCAGCGTTGAGAAACCCCTGGCGGCCTACGAGCAGTACTTC. It is translated as CASVEKPLAAYEQYF.